What follows are 30 T cell receptor beta chains derived from one specimen sequenced in a study of human T cells and chemical hapten exposure. TCRdb itself ran the RACE reads through MiXCR, one entry per CDR3 protein. The data show 85,000 or so distinct CDR3 sequences, roughly 10% seen once. Time point given: patch test 1, 2 weeks after DPC sensitization. The treatment here: therapeutic diphenylcyclopropenone sensitization with weekly scalp DPC. The sample here was whole blood, taken in connection with sensitization to the hapten diphenylcyclopropenone (DPC). The receptors originated from a woman between 45 and 65 years old with alopecia areata. Some clones in this sample may be carry-over from other donors' samples.

In this sample, this clonotype turned up many times. The V call is TRBV5-1, the J call TRBJ2-5; a weak D match, TRBD2 (5 bases). Germline V lookup: CDR1 SGHRS, CDR2 YFSETQ. The CDR3 loop spans 14 amino acids. Between the trimmed V and J ends, which lost 0 bases and 0 bases, there was a span of 6 bases. In DNA, the CDR3 is TGCGCCAGCAGCTTGGCGGGGAACCAAGAGACCCAGTACTTC. It specifies CASSLAGNQETQYF. The complete variable domain, with remaining parts taken from reference TRBV5-1 and TRBJ2-5, reads KAGVTQTPRYLIKTRGQQVTLSCSPISGHRSVSWYQQTPGQGLQFLFEYFSETQRNKGNFPGRFSGRQFSNSRSEMNVSTLELGDSALYLCASSLAGNQETQYFGPGTRLLVL.

This clonotype was recorded many times. The chain uses TRBV19 and TRBJ2-2, with D perhaps given as TRBD1 or TRBD2 (6 bases each). V was pared by 9 bases and J by 0 bases, with 14 bases between. Germline V gene lookup returns CDR1 LNHDA and CDR2 SQIVND (reference sequence). This CDR3 comprises 15 residues. The CDR3 reads CASRTGAANTGELFF. CDR3 bases: TGTGCCAGCCGCACGGGGGCAGCGAACACCGGGGAGCTGTTTTTT.

The sample holds a few counts of this clonotype. This chain links TRBV9 with TRBJ1-2; D not certain. This CDR3 is built from 14 residues. The V end lost 4 bases, the J end lost 4 bases, and 14 bases lay between the germline ends. CDR1 SGDLS and CDR2 YYNGEE come from the germline V gene. The CDR3 DNA is TGTGCCAGCAGCCCCGATGGGGTTTCCTATGGCTACACCTTC. Encoded protein: CASSPDGVSYGYTF.

This clonotype occurred a few times. The V gene is TRBV7-6, the J gene TRBJ2-2; D may correspond to TRBD1 or TRBD2 (5 bases each). The CDR3 runs to 15 residues. V shed 4 bases and J shed 1 base, with 10 bases lying between them. The V gene's germline CDR1 is SGHVS and CDR2 FNYEAQ. CDR3 residues: CASSSGTMNTGELFF. In DNA, the CDR3 is TGTGCCAGCAGCTCCGGGACGATGAACACCGGGGAGCTGTTTTTT.

This clonotype was picked up many times. The CDR3 DNA follows: TGTGCCAGCTCCCAGTCGGGTGCCTACAATGAGCAGTTCTTC. It translates to CASSQSGAYNEQFF. The chain is built from TRBV18 and TRBJ2-1; D unresolved. Germline CDR1 KGHSH, CDR2 LQKENI. Deletions cut 6 bases from V and 2 bases from J, with 11 bases between. The length of the CDR3 is 14 residues.

This clonotype was recorded a few times. The chain recombines TRBV5-5 with TRBJ2-7; a weak D match, TRBD1 (6 bases). Germline V lookup: CDR1 SGHKS, CDR2 YYEKEE (reference sequence). CDR3 length: 14 amino acids. Trimming took off 0 bases at V and 3 bases at J, with 10 bases between the two ends. In DNA, the CDR3 is TGTGCCAGCAGCTTGGTAGTGGACAGCTACGAGCAGTACTTC. It codes for CASSLVVDSYEQYF. Drawing the rest from reference TRBV5-5 and TRBJ2-7, the complete variable domain is DAGVTQSPTHLIKTRGQQVTLRCSPISGHKSVSWYQQVLGQGPQFIFQYYEKEERGRGNFPDRFSARQFPNYSSELNVNALLLGDSALYLCASSLVVDSYEQYFGPGTRLTVT.

This clonotype is medium-sized in the sample. The CDR3 nucleotides are TGTGCCAGCAATTCCGTGGAATGGACTGAAGCTTTCTTT. Amino acids: CASNSVEWTEAFF. This chain joins TRBV6-2 or TRBV6-3 and TRBJ1-1; D gene ambiguous. The CDR3 has 13 residues. Deletions cut 7 bases from V and 5 bases from J, with 14 bases between. Germline values: CDR1 MNHEY, CDR2 SVGEGT.

A note on this clonotype: Since the CDR3 does not end with the conserved phenylalanine or tryptophan, this likely comes from a read error. The DNA is left out, because the CDR3 cannot be placed on it with certainty; the CDR3 is given as TCRdb lists it. The rearrangement links TRBV27 to TRBJ2-7; the listed D gene, TRBD1, was not tested against the DNA. The CDR3 sequence runs 12 residues, both termini included. The germline CDR1 and CDR2 sequences are MNHEY and SMNVEV (reference sequence). CDR3 protein: CASSSPPSVGGS.

The rearrangement links TRBV20-1 to TRBJ2-3; tentative D call: TRBD2 (5 bases). The CDR3 has 14 residues. The V gene lost 6 bases and the J gene lost 6 bases, with 19 bases spanning the gap. Germline V gene sequence: CDR1 DFQATT, CDR2 SNEGSKA (reference sequence). The CDR3 coding sequence is TGCAGTGCGGCCGACTACCGCCGTGGGGATACGCAGTATTTT. It encodes CSAADYRRGDTQYF.

This clonotype turned up a few times. The rearrangement links TRBV28 to TRBJ1-2; unclear D gene. CDR1 is MDHEN and CDR2 is SYDVKM in the germline V gene. The CDR3 contains 14 residues. The V gene lost 6 bases and the J gene lost 5 bases, with 16 bases spanning the gap. Here the CDR3 reads CASSLEGYPYGYTF. The CDR3 region has the DNA TGTGCCAGCAGCCTGGAGGGCTATCCGTATGGCTACACCTTC.

This clonotype was picked up many times. The V gene is TRBV7-2, the J gene TRBJ1-1; D not certain. The CDR3 totals 13 residues. The V gene's germline CDR1 is SGHTA and CDR2 FQGNSA. The ends were cut back, 3 bases at V and 2 bases at J, with 7 bases in the middle. CDR3 sequence: CASSFGPNTEAFF. Written as DNA, the CDR3 is TGTGCCAGCAGCTTCGGCCCAAACACTGAAGCTTTCTTT.

This clonotype was observed many times. The chain uses TRBV10-3 and TRBJ2-2, with no clear D. Per the germline V gene, CDR1 is ENHRY and CDR2 is SYGVKD. This CDR3 spans 15 amino acids. Trimming shortened V by 5 bases and J by 6 bases, and 16 bases separated the two germline ends. The CDR3 sequence: CAISPRVVVAGELFF. The CDR3 DNA follows: TGTGCCATCAGTCCCCGGGTAGTGGTTGCCGGGGAGCTGTTTTTT.

This clonotype was seen ten or more times. This rearrangement joins TRBV14 to TRBJ1-6; the D is unclear. The CDR3 has 14 amino acids. Germline loops: CDR1 SGHDN, CDR2 FVKESK. The V and J ends lost 2 bases and 6 bases respectively, with 8 bases between them. The CDR3 sequence: CASSQFRTNSPLHF. The CDR3 DNA sequence: TGTGCCAGCAGCCAATTCAGGACTAATTCACCCCTCCACTTT.

This clonotype came up a few times. V is TRBV29-1 and J is TRBJ1-1, with unresolved D. The V and J ends lost 2 bases and 2 bases respectively, with 6 bases between them. CDR1 and CDR2 (germline): SQVTM, ANQGSEA. The CDR3 is made up of 12 amino acids. DNA of the CDR3: TGCAGCGTTGAAAAGGCTAACACTGAAGCTTTCTTT. Its protein is CSVEKANTEAFF.

The chain couples TRBV20-1 to TRBJ2-7; 14 bases align to TRBD2. After removal of 3 bases from V and 5 bases from J, the junction contained 9 bases not matched to a gene. This CDR3 comprises 16 residues. Germline V gives CDR1 DFQATT, CDR2 SNEGSKA (reference sequence). The CDR3 DNA reads as TGCAGTGCTAGTAAGACTAGCGGGAGGGTCCCGCACGAGCAGTACTTC. It is translated as CSASKTSGRVPHEQYF.

This clonotype appeared a few times. This chain links TRBV29-1 with TRBJ1-1; 7 nucleotides agree with TRBD1. This CDR3 has 13 residues. The germline gives CDR1 SQVTM, CDR2 ANQGSEA. V lost 7 bases, J lost 2 bases, and 7 bases stayed unmatched. CDR3 loop: CSAQSGGNTEAFF. Written as DNA, the CDR3 is TGCAGCGCCCAATCAGGGGGAAACACTGAAGCTTTCTTT.

Many counts were recorded for this clonotype. V gene TRBV4-1 combines with J gene TRBJ2-2; the match to TRBD2 covers 9 bases. There are 16 residues in the CDR3. Per the germline V gene, CDR1 is MGHRA and CDR2 is YSYEKL. Trimming at V came to 1 base and at J to 3 bases, leaving 3 bases not matched to a gene. The CDR3 loop reads CASSQAGLAYTGELFF. CDR3 nucleotide sequence: TGCGCCAGCAGCCAAGCGGGACTAGCATACACCGGGGAGCTGTTTTTT.

This clonotype was picked up a small number of times. The chain links TRBV14 to TRBJ2-1; 12 bases match TRBD2. Germline lookup yields CDR1 SGHDN and CDR2 FVKESK. Losses at the gene ends were 0 bases for V and 4 bases for J; bases not matched to a gene: 7. The CDR3 consists of 18 residues. CDR3 sequence reads: CASSQDIGLAGGYNEQFF. CDR3 sequence (DNA): TGTGCCAGCAGCCAAGATATCGGGCTAGCGGGAGGGTACAATGAGCAGTTCTTC.

This clonotype appeared many times. The V gene is TRBV14, the J gene TRBJ2-7; 8 nucleotides line up with TRBD2. V lost 4 bases and J lost 1; bases outside the gene matches: 6. CDR1 and CDR2 (germline): SGHDN, FVKESK. CDR3 length: 15 residues. The DNA for the CDR3 is TGTGCCAGCAGCCGGTCCGGGGGGGCGTCCTACGAGCAGTACTTC. Its translation is CASSRSGGASYEQYF.

The chain combines TRBV6-5 with TRBJ1-4, with 8 bases identical to TRBD1. CDR1 MNHEY and CDR2 SVGAGI come from the germline V gene. This CDR3 spans 15 amino acids. V gave up 6 bases and J gave up 4 bases; unmatched junction bases: 7. The CDR3, as DNA: TGTGCCAGCAGGATAAACAGGGGGAATAATGAAAAACTGTTTTTT. Translation gives CASRINRGNNEKLFF.

The chain carries TRBV6-5 and TRBJ2-1; D is unresolved. V gave up 0 bases and J gave up 2 bases, with 8 bases separating them. The CDR3 runs 15 residues. Germline V gene lookup returns CDR1 MNHEY and CDR2 SVGAGI. The CDR3 region is CASSYSWTPYNEQFF. DNA for the CDR3: TGTGCCAGCAGTTACTCGTGGACCCCCTACAATGAGCAGTTCTTC.

This clonotype was counted at least ten times. This sequence joins TRBV20-1 and TRBJ1-2; 7 bases are a match to TRBD1. The CDR3 loop spans 15 amino acids. V dropped 0 bases and J dropped 8; count of bases not matched to a gene: 12. The V gene's germline CDR1 is DFQATT and CDR2 SNEGSKA (reference sequence). This CDR3 reads CSARDPSEGAQGYTF. CDR3 nucleotide sequence: TGCAGTGCTAGAGATCCGAGTGAGGGGGCGCAGGGCTACACCTTC.

The rearrangement uses TRBV28 and TRBJ2-2; no reliable D call. This CDR3 contains 14 residues. Germline CDR1 is MDHEN and CDR2 is SYDVKM. Trimming took 3 bases from V and 2 from J, leaving 7 bases between them. The CDR3 is CASSFGPNTGELFF. The CDR3, as DNA: TGTGCCAGCAGTTTTGGACCTAACACCGGGGAGCTGTTTTTT.

This clonotype occurred many times. The V call is TRBV5-4, the J call TRBJ1-1; the match to TRBD1 covers 10 bases. Trimming took 0 bases from V and 6 from J; bases not matched to a gene: 5. The CDR3 loop spans 15 amino acids. Germline V CDR1 and CDR2: SGHNT, YYREEE (reference sequence). The CDR3 bases are TGTGCCAGCAGCTTGGGGGGGACAGGGGCTTCTGAAGCTTTCTTT. Translating gives CASSLGGTGASEAFF.

This clonotype was recorded at least ten times. The chain employs TRBV27 and TRBJ1-1; D gene unclear. The CDR3 loop spans 13 amino acids. Per the germline V gene, CDR1 is MNHEY and CDR2 is SMNVEV (reference sequence). The V and J ends lost 3 bases and 7 bases respectively, with 12 bases between them. DNA for the CDR3: TGTGCCAGCAGTTTGGGCGGGGTCTATGAAGCTTTCTTT. This gives the protein CASSLGGVYEAFF.

This clonotype was recorded a few times. This chain uses TRBV12-3 or TRBV12-4 with TRBJ2-2; possibly TRBD2 for D (5 bases). This CDR3 has 12 amino acids. The V and J ends lost 7 bases and 7 bases respectively, with 10 bases between them. The DNA for the CDR3 is TGTGCCAGCACCCCCGCGGGCGGGGAGCTGTTTTTT. It yields the protein CASTPAGGELFF.

The chain is built from TRBV24-1 and TRBJ2-3; 10 bases are shared with TRBD2. V shed 9 bases and J 1 base; nucleotides not matched to a gene: 0. Germline-derived CDR1 and CDR2 are KGHDR and SFDVKD. The CDR3 runs 13 residues. CDR3 loop: CATGLAGTDTQYF. Written as DNA, the CDR3 is TGTGCCACCGGACTAGCGGGCACAGATACGCAGTATTTT.

This clonotype came up a few times. This sequence joins TRBV2 and TRBJ1-4; D might be TRBD1 (5 bases). V gave up 6 bases and J gave up 4 bases, with 9 bases separating them. Germline-derived CDR1 and CDR2 are SNHLY and FYNNEI. The CDR3 has 13 residues. The CDR3: CASSFDSNEKLFF. The CDR3 DNA is TGTGCCAGCAGCTTCGACAGTAATGAAAAACTGTTTTTT.

The chain combines TRBV7-6 with TRBJ2-5; maybe TRBD1 (5 bases). V lost 4 bases to trimming and J lost 2 bases, with 8 bases between them. CDR1 is SGHVS and CDR2 is FNYEAQ in the germline V gene. The CDR3 is made up of 13 amino acids. In DNA form, the CDR3 reads TGTGCCAGCAGCTCCCACAGGCAAGAGACCCAGTACTTC. Its translation: CASSSHRQETQYF.

This clonotype has ten or more counts. An end of the junction does not agree with germline; a read error may underlie this. The V gene is TRBV20-1, the J gene TRBJ2-7, with 9 bases lining up with TRBD1. The V gene's germline CDR1 is DFQATT and CDR2 SNEGSKA (reference sequence). This CDR3 contains 9 residues. DNA of the CDR3: TGCAGTGTGGGACAGGGTAAAGACTTC. It encodes CSVGQGKDF.